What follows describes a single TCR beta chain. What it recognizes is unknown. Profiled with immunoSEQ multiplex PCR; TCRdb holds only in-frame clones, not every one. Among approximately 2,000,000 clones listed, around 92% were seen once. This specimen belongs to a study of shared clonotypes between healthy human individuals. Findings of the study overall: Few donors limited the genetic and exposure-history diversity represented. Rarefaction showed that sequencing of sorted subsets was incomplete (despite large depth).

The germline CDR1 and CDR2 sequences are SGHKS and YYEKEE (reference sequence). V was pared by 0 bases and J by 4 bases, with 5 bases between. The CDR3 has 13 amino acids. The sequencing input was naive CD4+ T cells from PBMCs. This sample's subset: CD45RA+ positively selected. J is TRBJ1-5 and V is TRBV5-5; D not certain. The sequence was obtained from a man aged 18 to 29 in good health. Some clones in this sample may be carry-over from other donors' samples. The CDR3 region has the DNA TGTGCCAGCAGCTTGGAACGGAATCAGCCCCAGCATTTT. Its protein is CASSLERNQPQHF.